This record looks at one T cell receptor beta chain sequence and its context. These data originate in a study of T cell changes during pregnancy in multiple sclerosis. Measured with immunoSEQ multiplex PCR; TCRdb has only the in-frame clones, and not every one. Here the sample spans several thousand clones, 87% being singletons. Looked up from germline, CDR1 is SGHRS and CDR2 is YFSETQ. V dropped 4 bases and J dropped 5 bases, with 19 bases sitting between them. CDR3 length: 16 residues. This TCR derives from a female donor in good health, enrolled as a control in a pregnancy study. Sequencing was performed on CD8+ T cells from peripheral blood mononuclear cells, taken in the first trimester of pregnancy. J is TRBJ2-1 and V is TRBV5-1, with D uncertain. CDR3 sequence: CASSPWQAQPNNEQFF. As DNA, the CDR3 is TGCGCCAGCAGCCCCTGGCAGGCTCAACCTAACAATGAGCAGTTCTTC.